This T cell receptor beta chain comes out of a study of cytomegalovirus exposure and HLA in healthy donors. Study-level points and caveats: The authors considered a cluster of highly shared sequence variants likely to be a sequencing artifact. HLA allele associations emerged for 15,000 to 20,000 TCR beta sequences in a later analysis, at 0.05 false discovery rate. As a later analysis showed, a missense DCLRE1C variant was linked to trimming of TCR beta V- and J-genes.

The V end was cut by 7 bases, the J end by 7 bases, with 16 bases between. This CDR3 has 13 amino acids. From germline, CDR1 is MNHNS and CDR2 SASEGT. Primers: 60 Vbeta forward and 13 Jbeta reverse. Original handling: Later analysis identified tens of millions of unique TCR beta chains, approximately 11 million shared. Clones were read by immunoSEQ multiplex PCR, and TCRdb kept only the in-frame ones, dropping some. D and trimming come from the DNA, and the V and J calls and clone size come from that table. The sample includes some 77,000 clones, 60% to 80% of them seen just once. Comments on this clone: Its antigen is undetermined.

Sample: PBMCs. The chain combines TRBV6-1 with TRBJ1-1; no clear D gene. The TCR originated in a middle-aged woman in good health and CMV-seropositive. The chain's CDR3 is CASTSGWVLEAFF. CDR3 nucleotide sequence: TGTGCCAGCACCTCGGGTTGGGTTCTTGAAGCTTTCTTT.